The 11 T cell receptor beta chains presented below share a single source sample, sequenced in a study of T cell responses to AZD1222 COVID-19 vaccine. The repertoire was sequenced with immunoSEQ multiplex PCR; TCRdb's copy has only in-frame clones and lacks some. Among some 200,000 clones listed, approximately 90% were seen once. The sequencing used peripheral blood, collected on day 0 of AZD1222 vaccination. The receptors derive from an adult in good health.

The rearrangement uses TRBV19 and TRBJ2-5, with D maybe TRBD1 (6 bases). V lost 7 bases and J 0 bases, leaving 9 bases between the germline ends. Germline assignment: CDR1 LNHDA and CDR2 SQIVND (reference sequence). CDR3 size: 13 residues. The CDR3 region is CASTDRHQETQYF. The CDR3 DNA reads as TGTGCCAGTACAGACAGGCACCAAGAGACCCAGTACTTC.

This clone was observed once. Within the sample, other DNA sequences also encode this same CDR3. The genes are TRBV28 and TRBJ1-2; D remains unclear. Germline-derived CDR1 and CDR2 are MDHEN and SYDVKM. Trimming pared 2 bases from V and 1 base from J, leaving 2 bases between. This CDR3 is built from 12 residues. The CDR3 is CASSLINYGYTF. In DNA, the CDR3 is TGTGCCAGCAGTTTAATTAACTATGGCTACACCTTC.

The chain has TRBV5-5 and TRBJ2-3; a weak D match, TRBD2 (6 bases). Germline CDR1 is SGHKS and CDR2 is YYEKEE (reference sequence). The CDR3 loop spans 18 amino acids. The germline V and J ends were trimmed by 4 bases and 0 bases, with 21 bases remaining between them. The CDR3 spells CASSPPRTAGPSTDTQYF. The CDR3 DNA is TGTGCCAGCAGCCCTCCCCGAACAGCGGGCCCGAGCACAGATACGCAGTATTTT.

This clone was seen a single time. This chain joins TRBV3-1 (or the pseudogene TRBV3-2) and TRBJ2-7; D not resolved. Germline CDR1 and CDR2: LGHDT and YNNKEL (reference sequence). V was cut by 2 bases and J by 6 bases, with 11 bases left in between. The CDR3 totals 13 residues. CDR3 bases: TGTGCCAGCAGCCAATTCCCGGGCGGCGAGCAGTACTTC. Amino acids: CASSQFPGGEQYF.

The chain is built from TRBV19 and TRBJ2-2; no definite D call. The CDR3 contains 13 residues. The germline V gene encodes CDR1 LNHDA and CDR2 SQIVND (reference sequence). V shed 3 bases and J shed 1 base, with 3 bases lying between them. CDR3 nucleotides: TGTGCCAGTAGTATCGGGAACACCGGGGAGCTGTTTTTT. Translated: CASSIGNTGELFF. Variable domain in full (rest from reference TRBV19 and TRBJ2-2): DGGITQSPKYLFRKEGQNVTLSCEQNLNHDAMYWYRQDPGQGLRLIYYSQIVNDFQKGDIAEGYSVSREKKESFPLTVTSAQKNPTAFYLCASSIGNTGELFFGEGSRLTVL.

The rearrangement joins TRBV24-1 to TRBJ2-3; D remains ambiguous. V shed 3 bases and J shed 1 base, with 16 bases lying between them. Germline V gene data show CDR1 as KGHDR and CDR2 as SFDVKD. The CDR3 has 17 residues. CDR3 protein: CATSDPGGVFRTDTQYF. The CDR3 coding sequence is TGTGCCACCAGTGATCCCGGTGGGGTTTTTCGCACAGATACGCAGTATTTT.

V is TRBV6-2 or TRBV6-3 and J is TRBJ1-5; possible D gene TRBD1, 5 bases. V lost 3 bases and J lost 0, with 9 bases in between. From germline, CDR1 is MNHEY and CDR2 SVGEGT. The CDR3 is 15 residues long. The CDR3 sequence is CASSYGGTSNQPQHF. In DNA form, the CDR3 reads TGTGCCAGCAGTTATGGCGGGACTAGCAATCAGCCCCAGCATTTT.

The chain couples TRBV3-1 (or the pseudogene TRBV3-2) to TRBJ2-3; tentative D call: TRBD2 (8 bases). Germline V gives CDR1 LGHDT, CDR2 YNNKEL (reference sequence). This CDR3 is built from 20 residues. The V end lost 3 bases, the J end lost 0 bases, and 25 bases lay between the germline ends. CDR3: CASSHWSGSPGGSSTDTQYF. CDR3 sequence (DNA): TGTGCCAGCAGCCATTGGAGCGGGAGCCCAGGGGGGTCTAGCACAGATACGCAGTATTTT.

The chain combines TRBV5-5 with TRBJ2-3; 7 bases line up with TRBD1. V was clipped by 0 bases and J by 6 bases; unmatched bases: 1. Germline assignment: CDR1 SGHKS and CDR2 YYEKEE (reference sequence). This CDR3 comprises 13 residues. The CDR3 is CASSLGGQDTQYF. The CDR3 bases are TGTGCCAGCAGCTTGGGGGGACAGGATACGCAGTATTTT.

The rearrangement links TRBV7-9 to TRBJ2-7; D unclear. Germline CDR1 reads SEHNR; CDR2 reads FQNEAQ (reference sequence). The CDR3 is made up of 18 amino acids. V was shortened by 5 bases and J by 3 bases, with 26 bases between the two germline ends. The CDR3 DNA reads TGTGCCAGCAGCCGAGCCAATTTACTCCTCTACGTCCTCTACGAGCAGTACTTC. Translation gives CASSRANLLLYVLYEQYF.

The rearrangement links TRBV6-5 to TRBJ2-7, with a possible D match to TRBD1 (5 bases). Germline V CDR1 and CDR2: MNHEY, SVGAGI. The CDR3 loop spans 13 amino acids. The ends were cut back, 6 bases at V and 4 bases at J, with 13 bases in the middle. CDR3 coding DNA: TGTGCCAGCAGCACAGTGGCAGGGTACGAGCAGTACTTC. Translating it yields CASSTVAGYEQYF.